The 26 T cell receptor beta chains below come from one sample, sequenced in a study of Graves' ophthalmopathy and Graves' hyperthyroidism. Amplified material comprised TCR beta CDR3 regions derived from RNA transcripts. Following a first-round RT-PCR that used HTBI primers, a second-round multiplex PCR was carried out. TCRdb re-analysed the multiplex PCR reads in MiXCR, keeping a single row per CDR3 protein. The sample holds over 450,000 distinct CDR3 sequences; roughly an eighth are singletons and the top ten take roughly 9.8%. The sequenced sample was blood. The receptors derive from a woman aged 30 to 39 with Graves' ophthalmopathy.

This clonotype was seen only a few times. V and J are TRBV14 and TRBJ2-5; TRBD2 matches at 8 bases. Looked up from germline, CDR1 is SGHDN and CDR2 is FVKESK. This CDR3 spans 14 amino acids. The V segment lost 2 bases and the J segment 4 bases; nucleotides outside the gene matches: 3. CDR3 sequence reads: CASSQTSGVETQYF. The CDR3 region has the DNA TGTGCCAGCAGCCAAACTAGCGGCGTAGAGACCCAGTACTTC. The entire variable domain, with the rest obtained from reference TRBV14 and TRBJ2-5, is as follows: EAGVTQFPSHSVIEKGQTVTLRCDPISGHDNLYWYRRVMGKEIKFLLHFVKESKQDESGMPNNRFLAERTGGTYSTLKVQPAELEDSGVYFCASSQTSGVETQYFGPGTRLLVL.

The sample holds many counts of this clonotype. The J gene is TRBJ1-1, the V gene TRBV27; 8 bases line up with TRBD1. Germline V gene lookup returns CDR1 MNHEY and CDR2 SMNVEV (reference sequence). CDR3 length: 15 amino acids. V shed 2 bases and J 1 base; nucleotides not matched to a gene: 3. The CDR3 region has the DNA TGTGCCAGCAGTTTAGGCGGGACAGGGAACACTGAAGCTTTCTTT. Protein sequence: CASSLGGTGNTEAFF.

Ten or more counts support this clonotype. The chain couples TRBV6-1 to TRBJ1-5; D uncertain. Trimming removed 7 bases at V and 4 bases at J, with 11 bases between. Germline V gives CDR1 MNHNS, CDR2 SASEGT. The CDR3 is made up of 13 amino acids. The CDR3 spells CASISGQNQPQHF. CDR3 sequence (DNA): TGTGCCAGCATCTCGGGCCAGAATCAGCCCCAGCATTTT.

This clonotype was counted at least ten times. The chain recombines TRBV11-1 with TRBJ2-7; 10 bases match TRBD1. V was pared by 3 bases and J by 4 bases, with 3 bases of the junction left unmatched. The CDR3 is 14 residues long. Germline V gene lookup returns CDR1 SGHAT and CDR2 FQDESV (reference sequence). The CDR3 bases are TGTGCCAGCAGCTTCTGGGACAGGGGTTACGAGCAGTACTTC. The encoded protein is CASSFWDRGYEQYF.

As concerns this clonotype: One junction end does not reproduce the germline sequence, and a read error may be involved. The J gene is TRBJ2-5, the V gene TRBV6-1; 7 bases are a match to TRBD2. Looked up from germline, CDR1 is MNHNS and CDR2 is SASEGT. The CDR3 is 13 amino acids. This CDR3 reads CASRAGPVGTRYF. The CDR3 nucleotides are TGTGCCAGCAGAGCGGGGCCCGTTGGGACCCGGTACTTC.

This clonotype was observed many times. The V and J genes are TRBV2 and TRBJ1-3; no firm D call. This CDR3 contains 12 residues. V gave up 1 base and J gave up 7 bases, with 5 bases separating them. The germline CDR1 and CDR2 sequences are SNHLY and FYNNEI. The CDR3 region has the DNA TGTGCCAGCAGTGAAGTCGAGAACACCATATATTTT. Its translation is CASSEVENTIYF.

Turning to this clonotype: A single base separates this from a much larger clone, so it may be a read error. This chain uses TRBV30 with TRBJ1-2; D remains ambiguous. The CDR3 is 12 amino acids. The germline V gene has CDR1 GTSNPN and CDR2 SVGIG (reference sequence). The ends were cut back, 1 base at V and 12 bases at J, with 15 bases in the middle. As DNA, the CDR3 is TGTGCCTGGAGTGAGCCCCTGAGAGGCAACACCTTC. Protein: CAWSEPLRGNTF. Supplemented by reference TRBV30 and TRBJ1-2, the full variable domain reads SQTIHQWPATLVQPVGSPLSLECTVEGTSNPNLYWYRQAAGRGLQLLFYSVGIGQISSEVPQNLSASRPQDRQFILSSKKLLLSDSGFYLCAWSEPLRGNTFGSGTRLTVV.

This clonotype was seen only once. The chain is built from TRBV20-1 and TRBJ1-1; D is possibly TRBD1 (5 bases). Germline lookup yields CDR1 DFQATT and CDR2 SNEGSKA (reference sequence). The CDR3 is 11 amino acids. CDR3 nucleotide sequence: TGCAGAGTACGGGGGGGGACTGAAGCTTTCTTT. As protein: CRVRGGTEAFF.

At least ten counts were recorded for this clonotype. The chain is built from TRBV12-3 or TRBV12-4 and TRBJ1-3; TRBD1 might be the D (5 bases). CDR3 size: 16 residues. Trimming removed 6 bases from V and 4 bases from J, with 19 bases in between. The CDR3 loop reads CASRSGRMTKGNTIYF. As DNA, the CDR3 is TGTGCCAGCAGGTCGGGACGCATGACGAAAGGAAACACCATATATTTT.

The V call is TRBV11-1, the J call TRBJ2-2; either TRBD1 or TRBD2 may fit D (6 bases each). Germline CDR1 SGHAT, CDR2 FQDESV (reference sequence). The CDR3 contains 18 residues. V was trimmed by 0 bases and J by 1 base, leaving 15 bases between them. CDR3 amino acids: CASSLARYRGQNTGELFF. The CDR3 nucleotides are TGTGCCAGCAGCTTAGCGCGGTACCGGGGGCAGAACACCGGGGAGCTGTTTTTT.

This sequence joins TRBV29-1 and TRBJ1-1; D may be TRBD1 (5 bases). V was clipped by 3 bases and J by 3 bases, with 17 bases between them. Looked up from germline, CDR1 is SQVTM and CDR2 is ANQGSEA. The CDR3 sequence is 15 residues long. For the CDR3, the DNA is TGCAGCGTTGATATGGGACGCAGAGGCTACACTGAAGCTTTCTTT. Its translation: CSVDMGRRGYTEAFF.

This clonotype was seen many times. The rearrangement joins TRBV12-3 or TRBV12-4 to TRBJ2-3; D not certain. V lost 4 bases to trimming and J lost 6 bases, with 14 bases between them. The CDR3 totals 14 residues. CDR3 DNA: TGTGCCAGCAGTTCACCCCAGTTTTCCGATACGCAGTATTTT. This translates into CASSSPQFSDTQYF.

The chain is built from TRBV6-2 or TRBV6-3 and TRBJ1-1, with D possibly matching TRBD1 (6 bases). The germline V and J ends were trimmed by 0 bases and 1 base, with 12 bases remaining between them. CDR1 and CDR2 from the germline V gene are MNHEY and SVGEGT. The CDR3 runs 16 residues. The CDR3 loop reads CASSYSSTTGNTEAFF. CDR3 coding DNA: TGTGCCAGCAGTTACTCGTCGACGACAGGGAACACTGAAGCTTTCTTT.

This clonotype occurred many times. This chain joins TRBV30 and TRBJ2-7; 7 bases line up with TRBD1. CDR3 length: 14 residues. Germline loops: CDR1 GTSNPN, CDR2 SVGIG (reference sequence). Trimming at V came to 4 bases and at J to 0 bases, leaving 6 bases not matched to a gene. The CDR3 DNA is TGTGCCTGGACCATGGACAGGTCCTCCTACGAGCAGTACTTC. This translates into CAWTMDRSSYEQYF.

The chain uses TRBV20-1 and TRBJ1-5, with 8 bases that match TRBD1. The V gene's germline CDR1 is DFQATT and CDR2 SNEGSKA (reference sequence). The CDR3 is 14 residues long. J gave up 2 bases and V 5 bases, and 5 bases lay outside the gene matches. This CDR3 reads CSAFQGAGNQPQHF. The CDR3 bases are TGCAGTGCTTTCCAGGGGGCAGGCAATCAGCCCCAGCATTTT.

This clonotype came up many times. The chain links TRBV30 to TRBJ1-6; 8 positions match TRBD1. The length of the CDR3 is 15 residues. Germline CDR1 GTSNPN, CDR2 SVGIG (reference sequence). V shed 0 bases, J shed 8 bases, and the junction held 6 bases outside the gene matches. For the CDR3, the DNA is TGTGCCTGGAGTGTTGATGGCAGGGGGCATTCACCCCTCCACTTT. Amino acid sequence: CAWSVDGRGHSPLHF. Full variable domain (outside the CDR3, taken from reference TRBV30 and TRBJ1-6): SQTIHQWPATLVQPVGSPLSLECTVEGTSNPNLYWYRQAAGRGLQLLFYSVGIGQISSEVPQNLSASRPQDRQFILSSKKLLLSDSGFYLCAWSVDGRGHSPLHFGNGTRLTVT.

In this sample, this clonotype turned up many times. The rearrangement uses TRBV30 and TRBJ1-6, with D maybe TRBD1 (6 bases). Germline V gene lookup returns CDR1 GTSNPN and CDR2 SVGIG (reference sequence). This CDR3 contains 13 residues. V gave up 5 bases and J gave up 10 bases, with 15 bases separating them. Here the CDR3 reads CAWSGGAKSPLHF. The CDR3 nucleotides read TGTGCCTGGTCCGGGGGGGCCAAGTCACCCCTCCACTTT.

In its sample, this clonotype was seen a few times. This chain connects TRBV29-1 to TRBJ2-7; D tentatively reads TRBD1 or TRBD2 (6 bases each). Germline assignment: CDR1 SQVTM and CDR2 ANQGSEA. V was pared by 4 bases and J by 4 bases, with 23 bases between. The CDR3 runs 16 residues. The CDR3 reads CSVGGYEGGPIYEQYF. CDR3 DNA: TGCAGCGTTGGCGGATACGAAGGGGGGCCTATTTACGAGCAGTACTTC.

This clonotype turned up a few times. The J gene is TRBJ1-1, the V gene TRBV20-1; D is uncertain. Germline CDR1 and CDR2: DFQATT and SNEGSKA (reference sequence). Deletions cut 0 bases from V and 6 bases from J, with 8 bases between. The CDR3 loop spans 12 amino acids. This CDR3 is CSARDWVPEAFF. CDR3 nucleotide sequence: TGCAGTGCTAGAGATTGGGTCCCTGAAGCTTTCTTT.

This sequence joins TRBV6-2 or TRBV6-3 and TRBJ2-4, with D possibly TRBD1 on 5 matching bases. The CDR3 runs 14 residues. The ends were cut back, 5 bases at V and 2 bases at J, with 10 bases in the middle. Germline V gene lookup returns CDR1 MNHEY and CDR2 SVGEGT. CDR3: CASSQTVPKNIQYF. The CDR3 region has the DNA TGTGCCAGCAGTCAGACAGTCCCCAAAAACATTCAGTACTTC.

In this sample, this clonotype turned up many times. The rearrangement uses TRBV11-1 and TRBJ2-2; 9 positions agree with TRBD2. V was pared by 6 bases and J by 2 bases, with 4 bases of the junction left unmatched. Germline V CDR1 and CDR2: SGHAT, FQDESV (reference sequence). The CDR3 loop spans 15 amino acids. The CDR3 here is CASRLLAGNTGELFF. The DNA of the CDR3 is TGTGCCAGCAGACTTCTAGCGGGAAACACCGGGGAGCTGTTTTTT. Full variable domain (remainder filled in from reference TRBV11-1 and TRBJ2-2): EAEVAQSPRYKITEKSQAVAFWCDPISGHATLYWYRQILGQGPELLVQFQDESVVDDSQLPKDRFSAERLKGVDSTLKIQPAELGDSAMYLCASRLLAGNTGELFFGEGSRLTVL.

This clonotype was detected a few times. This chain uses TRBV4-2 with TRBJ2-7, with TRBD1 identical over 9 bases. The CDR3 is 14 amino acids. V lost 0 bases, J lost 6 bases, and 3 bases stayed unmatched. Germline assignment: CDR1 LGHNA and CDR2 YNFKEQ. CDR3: CASSQDGTGREQYF. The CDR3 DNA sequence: TGTGCCAGCAGCCAAGACGGGACAGGGCGCGAGCAGTACTTC.

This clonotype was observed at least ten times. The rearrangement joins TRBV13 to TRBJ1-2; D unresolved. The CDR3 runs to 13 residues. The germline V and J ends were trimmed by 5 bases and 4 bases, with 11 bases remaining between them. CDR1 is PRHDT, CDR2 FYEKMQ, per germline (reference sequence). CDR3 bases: TGTGCCAGCAGCGCTTCAGGAGTCTATGGCTACACCTTC. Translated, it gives CASSASGVYGYTF.

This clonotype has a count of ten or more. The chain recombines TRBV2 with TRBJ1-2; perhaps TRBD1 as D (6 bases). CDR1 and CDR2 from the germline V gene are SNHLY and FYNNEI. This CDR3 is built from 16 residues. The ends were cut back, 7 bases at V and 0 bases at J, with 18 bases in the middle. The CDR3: CASTVSGAVANYGYTF. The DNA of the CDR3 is TGTGCCAGCACAGTTTCAGGGGCCGTAGCTAACTATGGCTACACCTTC.

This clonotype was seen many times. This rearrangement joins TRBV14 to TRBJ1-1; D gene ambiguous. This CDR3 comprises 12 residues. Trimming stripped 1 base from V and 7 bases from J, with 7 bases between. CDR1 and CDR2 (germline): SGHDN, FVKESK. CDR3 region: CASSQGGDEAFF. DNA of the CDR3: TGTGCCAGCAGCCAAGGCGGCGATGAAGCTTTCTTT. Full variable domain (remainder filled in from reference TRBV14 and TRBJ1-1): EAGVTQFPSHSVIEKGQTVTLRCDPISGHDNLYWYRRVMGKEIKFLLHFVKESKQDESGMPNNRFLAERTGGTYSTLKVQPAELEDSGVYFCASSQGGDEAFFGQGTRLTVV.

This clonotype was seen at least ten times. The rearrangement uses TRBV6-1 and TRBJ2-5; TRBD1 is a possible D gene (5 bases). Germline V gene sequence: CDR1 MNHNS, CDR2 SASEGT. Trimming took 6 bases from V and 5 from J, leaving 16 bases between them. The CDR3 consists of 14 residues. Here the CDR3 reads CASSAGRERETQYF. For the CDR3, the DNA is TGTGCCAGCAGCGCCGGCAGGGAAAGGGAGACCCAGTACTTC.